Each of the 24 T cell receptor beta chains below was sequenced from the same sample in a study of response to subunit inactivated influenza vaccine. TCRdb passed the RT-PCR reads through MiXCR, listing each CDR3 protein once. Counted here are more than 600,000 distinct CDR3 sequences, around a sixth occurring once; the ten biggest clones make up 9.5% to 13%. This sample comprised PBMCs from blood, obtained around 5 days after vaccination. These receptors came from a man aged 45-65 years who received an inactivated influenza vaccine.

This rearrangement joins TRBV3-1 to TRBJ1-1; perhaps TRBD1 as D (6 bases). The CDR3 extends over 15 amino acids. Deletions cut 4 bases from V and 4 bases from J, with 16 bases between. Per germline, CDR1 LGHDT and CDR2 YNNKEL (reference sequence). The CDR3 coding sequence is TGTGCCAGCAGCCCCCTTAGGGGGGGTGGCACTGAAGCTTTCTTT. Residues: CASSPLRGGGTEAFF.

This clonotype was recorded a few times. The genes are TRBV7-2 and TRBJ1-1; possibly TRBD1 for D (5 bases). The CDR3 spans 16 residues. Germline V gene lookup returns CDR1 SGHTA and CDR2 FQGNSA. Trimming left V 0 bases short and J 1 base short, with 12 bases between. Here the CDR3 DNA reads TGTGCCAGCAGCTTAGCGTTCCAGGGTTGGAACACTGAAGCTTTCTTT. It specifies CASSLAFQGWNTEAFF. The variable domain in full, with the rest retrieved from reference TRBV7-2 and TRBJ1-1, is GAGVSQSPSNKVTEKGKDVELRCDPISGHTALYWYRQSLGQGLEFLIYFQGNSAPDKSGLPSDRFSAERTGGSVSTLTIQRTQQEDSAVYLCASSLAFQGWNTEAFFGQGTRLTVV.

The chain's CDR3 is CAISGHPASGGNEQFF. The CDR3 bases are TGTGCCATCAGTGGGCATCCCGCTAGCGGAGGAAATGAGCAGTTCTTC. This rearrangement joins TRBV10-3 to TRBJ2-1; 7 bases agree with TRBD2. This CDR3 has 16 amino acids. CDR1 is ENHRY and CDR2 is SYGVKD in the germline V gene. The ends lost 4 bases at V and 7 bases at J; junction bases unmatched: 13.

The J gene is TRBJ1-1, the V gene TRBV7-9, with 9 bases identical to TRBD1. The CDR3 sequence is 14 residues long. Looked up from germline, CDR1 is SEHNR and CDR2 is FQNEAQ (reference sequence). V trimming: 4 bases; J trimming: 0 bases; junction bases outside the gene matches: 0. CDR3 sequence reads: CASSYRGLNTEAFF. The CDR3 nucleotides read TGTGCCAGCAGCTACAGGGGGCTGAACACTGAAGCTTTCTTT.

The chain employs TRBV28 and TRBJ2-2; TRBD1 might be the D (7 bases). V lost 8 bases and J lost 5, with 12 bases in between. CDR3 size: 13 residues. Per germline, CDR1 MDHEN and CDR2 SYDVKM. CDR3 DNA: TGTGCCAGCCAACAGGGGAGGACCGGGGAGCTGTTTTTT. Protein sequence: CASQQGRTGELFF. The whole variable domain, remainder taken from reference TRBV28 and TRBJ2-2, is DVKVTQSSRYLVKRTGEKVFLECVQDMDHENMFWYRQDPGLGLRLIYFSYDVKMKEKGDIPEGYSVSREKKERFSLILESASTNQTSMYLCASQQGRTGELFFGEGSRLTVL.

This clonotype was counted only a few times. The V gene is TRBV25-1, the J gene TRBJ1-3, with D possibly matching TRBD1 (6 bases). CDR3 size: 14 residues. Germline assignment: CDR1 MGHDK and CDR2 SYGVNS. The V and J ends lost 5 bases and 1 base respectively, with 9 bases between them. In DNA, the CDR3 is TGTGCCAGCAGTAAGGGGGGATCTGGAAACACCATATATTTT. This sequence encodes CASSKGGSGNTIYF.

The chain carries TRBV29-1 and TRBJ2-1; a weak D match, TRBD2 (6 bases). V lost 6 bases and J 8 bases, leaving 14 bases between the germline ends. CDR1 SQVTM and CDR2 ANQGSEA come from the germline V gene. This CDR3 is 12 amino acids long. CDR3 nucleotide sequence: TGCAGCGTAGACCCGGGAGTGGATGAGCAGTTCTTC. Protein product: CSVDPGVDEQFF.

This clonotype was observed a few times. The chain joins TRBV2 to TRBJ1-5; 9 nucleotides line up with TRBD1. Germline CDR1 SNHLY, CDR2 FYNNEI. This CDR3 comprises 15 residues. Trimming took 8 bases from V and 6 from J; bases not matched to a gene: 11. The DNA for the CDR3 is TGTGCCAGCTCCATCGACACAGGGGGCGGTCAGCCCCAGCATTTT. As protein: CASSIDTGGGQPQHF.

This chain joins TRBV6-5 and TRBJ2-7; 9 bases agree with TRBD2. Looked up from germline, CDR1 is MNHEY and CDR2 is SVGAGI. V shed 0 bases, J shed 3 bases, and the junction held 6 bases outside the gene matches. CDR3 length: 16 amino acids. The CDR3 sequence is CASSYSGLAGDYEQYF. CDR3 sequence (DNA): TGTGCCAGCAGTTACTCAGGTTTAGCGGGAGACTACGAGCAGTACTTC.

The table lists this clonotype with many counts. The chain uses TRBV10-3 and TRBJ1-1; tentative D call: TRBD1 (5 bases). The CDR3 has 13 residues. Trimming took 6 bases from V and 3 from J, leaving 11 bases between them. The germline gives CDR1 ENHRY, CDR2 SYGVKD. This chain's CDR3 is CAISRSRDTEAFF. CDR3 DNA sequence: TGTGCCATCAGCAGGTCCAGGGACACTGAAGCTTTCTTT.

This clonotype was recorded at least ten times. The V call is TRBV12-3 or TRBV12-4, the J call TRBJ2-3; the D gene is possibly TRBD1 (5 bases). The CDR3 consists of 14 residues. The germline V and J ends were trimmed by 6 bases and 1 base, with 11 bases remaining between them. CDR3 sequence: CASRQDAGTDTQYF. CDR3 nucleotide sequence: TGTGCCAGCAGACAGGACGCAGGCACAGATACGCAGTATTTT.

This clonotype has just a few counts. Mismatch with germline at one junction end may stem from a read error. The chain recombines TRBV4-3 with TRBJ1-5; possible D gene TRBD1, 5 bases. Per the germline V gene, CDR1 is LGHNA and CDR2 is YSLEER. The CDR3 covers 15 residues. CDR3 region: CASSEELQGNQPQHF. CDR3 coding DNA: TGCGCCAGCAGCGAAGAGTTACAGGGCAATCAGCCCCAGCATTTT.

This clonotype came up a few times. This CDR3 reads CSAVSGAPYEQYF. In DNA, the CDR3 is TGCAGCGCCGTTAGCGGGGCCCCCTACGAGCAGTACTTC. This chain links TRBV29-1 with TRBJ2-7; 8 nucleotides align to TRBD2. V trimming: 7 bases; J trimming: 2 bases; junction bases outside the gene matches: 7. The germline V gene has CDR1 SQVTM and CDR2 ANQGSEA. The CDR3 contains 13 residues.

This clonotype was counted only a few times. This chain joins TRBV5-6 and TRBJ2-5; TRBD1 aligns across 12 bases. After removal of 1 base from V and 4 bases from J, the junction contained 11 bases not matched to a gene. The germline V gene encodes CDR1 SGHDT and CDR2 YYEEEE. The CDR3 has 18 amino acids. The CDR3 region has the DNA TGTGCCAGCAGCTTGCCCTGGGACAGGGGGCCGTCATCAGAGACCCAGTACTTC. Translating gives CASSLPWDRGPSSETQYF.

This chain's CDR3 is CATSPGGNQPQHF. Here the CDR3 DNA reads TGTGCCACCAGTCCCGGGGGCAATCAGCCCCAGCATTTT. This rearrangement joins TRBV24-1 to TRBJ1-5; D unresolved. The V gene lost 6 bases and the J gene lost 2 bases, with 7 bases spanning the gap. CDR3 length equals 13 residues. Germline CDR1 reads KGHDR; CDR2 reads SFDVKD.

This clonotype was detected only a few times. This chain joins TRBV10-3 and TRBJ2-3; D is perhaps TRBD1 or TRBD2 (6 bases each). The germline V and J ends were trimmed by 4 bases and 5 bases, with 13 bases remaining between them. CDR1 and CDR2 from the germline V gene are ENHRY and SYGVKD. CDR3 length: 14 amino acids. Here the CDR3 DNA reads TGTGCCATCAGTGGAGGGGGAGGAATAGATACGCAGTATTTT. It translates to CAISGGGGIDTQYF.

This clonotype was observed a single time. V is TRBV29-1 and J is TRBJ2-5, with 9 bases that match TRBD1. CDR3 size: 17 residues. The germline CDR1 and CDR2 sequences are SQVTM and ANQGSEA. Trimming took 8 bases from V and 5 from J; bases not matched to a gene: 21. CDR3 DNA: TGCAGCTCGGCCGTCCCGACAGGGGGGGAGGTAGACGAGACCCAGTACTTC. Translated, it gives CSSAVPTGGEVDETQYF.

The CDR3: CASSTQYGTNTEAFF. In DNA, the CDR3 is TGCGCCAGCAGCACTCAATACGGCACTAACACTGAAGCTTTCTTT. The genes are TRBV4-3 and TRBJ1-1, with D unresolved. The germline V gene has CDR1 LGHNA and CDR2 YSLEER. The V and J ends lost 5 bases and 2 bases respectively, with 15 bases between them. This CDR3 is built from 15 residues.

The V gene is TRBV7-9, the J gene TRBJ2-7, with D perhaps matching TRBD1 (5 bases). V was shortened by 3 bases and J by 4 bases, with 13 bases between the two germline ends. The CDR3 has 14 amino acids. From germline, CDR1 is SEHNR and CDR2 FQNEAQ (reference sequence). CDR3 in amino acids: CASSFSAGSYEQYF. The CDR3 DNA reads as TGTGCCAGCAGCTTTTCGGCAGGGTCGTACGAGCAGTACTTC.

This clonotype was counted a few times. The chain recombines TRBV29-1 with TRBJ2-1; no firm D call. This CDR3 has 11 residues. The germline V and J ends were trimmed by 6 bases and 9 bases, with 12 bases remaining between them. The germline CDR1 and CDR2 sequences are SQVTM and ANQGSEA. The CDR3 protein is CSVYDRGEQFF. In nucleotides, the CDR3 is TGCAGCGTCTATGATCGTGGTGAGCAGTTCTTC.

This clonotype was counted between two and nine times. CDR3 coding DNA: TGTGCCAGCAGTTTGTCAGTCAGGGGGGATTATAATTCACCCCTCCACTTT. Encoded protein: CASSLSVRGDYNSPLHF. The J gene is TRBJ1-6, the V gene TRBV12-3 or TRBV12-4; 7 bases map to TRBD1. With 3 bases clipped from V and 4 bases from J, the junction kept 9 bases outside the gene matches. This CDR3 is 17 amino acids long.

The gene calls are TRBV6-2 or TRBV6-3 and TRBJ2-1; D may correspond to TRBD1 or TRBD2 (5 bases each). CDR1 and CDR2 (germline): MNHEY, SVGEGT. With 2 bases removed from V and 7 bases from J, the gap between germline ends came to 15 bases. The CDR3 length is 15 residues. CDR3 nucleotides: TGTGCCAGCAGTTACACCGAGGGGCTAGAGAATGAGCAGTTCTTC. It specifies CASSYTEGLENEQFF.

V gene TRBV28 combines with J gene TRBJ2-2; 8 bases line up with TRBD1. Germline V CDR1 and CDR2: MDHEN, SYDVKM. The CDR3 is 14 amino acids. V was clipped by 4 bases and J by 7 bases; unmatched bases: 5. The DNA for the CDR3 is TGTGCCAGCAGTTGGACAGGGCGGAGCGGGGAGCTGTTTTTT. This codes for CASSWTGRSGELFF.

This clonotype showed up just a few times. V gene TRBV10-3 combines with J gene TRBJ2-5; 8 nucleotides line up with TRBD1. CDR3 length: 14 residues. Losses at the gene ends were 0 bases for V and 4 bases for J; bases not matched to a gene: 1. The germline V gene has CDR1 ENHRY and CDR2 SYGVKD. The CDR3 DNA reads TGTGCCATCAGTGAGTCGACAGGGGTAGAGACCCAGTACTTC. Its translation: CAISESTGVETQYF.